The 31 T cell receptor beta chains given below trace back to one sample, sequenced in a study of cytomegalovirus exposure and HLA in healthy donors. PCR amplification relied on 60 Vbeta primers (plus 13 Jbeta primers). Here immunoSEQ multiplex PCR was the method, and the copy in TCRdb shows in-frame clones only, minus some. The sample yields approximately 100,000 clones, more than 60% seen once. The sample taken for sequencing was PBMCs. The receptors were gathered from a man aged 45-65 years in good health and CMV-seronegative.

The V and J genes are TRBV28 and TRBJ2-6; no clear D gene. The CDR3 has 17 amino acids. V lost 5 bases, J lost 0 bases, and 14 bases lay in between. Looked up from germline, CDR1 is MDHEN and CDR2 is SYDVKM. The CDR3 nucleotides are TGTGCCAGCAGTCATCGCATTCCACTCTCTGGGGCCAACGTCCTGACTTTC. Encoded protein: CASSHRIPLSGANVLTF.

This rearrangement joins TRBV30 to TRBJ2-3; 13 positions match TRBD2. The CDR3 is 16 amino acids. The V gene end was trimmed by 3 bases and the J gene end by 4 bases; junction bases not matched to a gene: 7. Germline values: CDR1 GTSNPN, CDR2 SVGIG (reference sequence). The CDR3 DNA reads TGTGCCTGGAGCATACTAGCGGGAGGGCTCCCAGATACGCAGTATTTT. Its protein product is CAWSILAGGLPDTQYF.

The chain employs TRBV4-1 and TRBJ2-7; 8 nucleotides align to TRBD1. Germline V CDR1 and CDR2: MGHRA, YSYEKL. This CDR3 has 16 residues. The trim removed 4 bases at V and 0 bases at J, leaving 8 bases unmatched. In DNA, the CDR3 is TGCGCCAGCAGCCCAGGGGGCCCTACAAGCTCCTACGAGCAGTACTTC. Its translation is CASSPGGPTSSYEQYF.

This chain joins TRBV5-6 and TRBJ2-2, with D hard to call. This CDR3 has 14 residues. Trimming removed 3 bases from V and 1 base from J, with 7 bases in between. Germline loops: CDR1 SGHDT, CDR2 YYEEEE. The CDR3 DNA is TGTGCCAGCAGCTACCGACAGAACACCGGGGAGCTGTTTTTT. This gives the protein CASSYRQNTGELFF.

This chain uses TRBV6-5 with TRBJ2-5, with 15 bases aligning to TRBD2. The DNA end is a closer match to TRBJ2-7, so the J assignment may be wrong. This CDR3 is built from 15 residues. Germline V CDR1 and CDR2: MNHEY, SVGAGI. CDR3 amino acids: CASQPGTSGRYEQYF. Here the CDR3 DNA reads TGTGCCAGCCAGCCCGGGACTAGCGGGAGGTACGAGCAGTACTTC.

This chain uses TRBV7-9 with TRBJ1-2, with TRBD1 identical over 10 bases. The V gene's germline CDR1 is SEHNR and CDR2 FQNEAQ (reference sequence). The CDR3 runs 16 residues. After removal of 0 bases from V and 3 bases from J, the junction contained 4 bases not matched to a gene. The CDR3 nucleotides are TGTGCCAGCAGCTTAGCCGGGACAGGGGAGGACTATGGCTACACCTTC. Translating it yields CASSLAGTGEDYGYTF.

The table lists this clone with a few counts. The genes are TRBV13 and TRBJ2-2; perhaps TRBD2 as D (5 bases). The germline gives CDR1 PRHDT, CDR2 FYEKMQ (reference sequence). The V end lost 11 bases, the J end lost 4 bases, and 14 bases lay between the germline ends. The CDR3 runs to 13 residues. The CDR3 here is CASRRELTGELFF. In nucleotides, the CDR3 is TGTGCCTCCCGCCGGGAACTCACCGGGGAGCTGTTTTTT. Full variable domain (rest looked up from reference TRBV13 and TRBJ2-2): AAGVIQSPRHLIKEKRETATLKCYPIPRHDTVYWYQQGPGQDPQFLISFYEKMQSDKGSIPDRFSAQQFSDYHSELNMSSLELGDSALYFCASRRELTGELFFGEGSRLTVL.

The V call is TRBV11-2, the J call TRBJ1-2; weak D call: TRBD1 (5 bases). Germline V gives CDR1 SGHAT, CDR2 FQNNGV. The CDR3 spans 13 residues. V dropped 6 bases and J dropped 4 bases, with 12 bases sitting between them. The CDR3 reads CASSKTEGYGYTF. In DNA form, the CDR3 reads TGTGCCAGCAGTAAGACAGAAGGCTATGGCTACACCTTC.

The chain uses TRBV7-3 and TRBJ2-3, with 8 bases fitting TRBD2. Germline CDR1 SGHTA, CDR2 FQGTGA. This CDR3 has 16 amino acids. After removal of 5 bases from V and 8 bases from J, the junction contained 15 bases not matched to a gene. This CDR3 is CASSPTSAGDHGTQYF. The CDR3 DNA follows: TGTGCCAGCAGCCCGACTAGCGCAGGAGATCACGGTACGCAGTATTTT.

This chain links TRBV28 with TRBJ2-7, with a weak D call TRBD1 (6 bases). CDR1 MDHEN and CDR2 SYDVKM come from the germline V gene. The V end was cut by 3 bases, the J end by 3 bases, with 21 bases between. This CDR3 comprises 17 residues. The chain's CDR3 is CASSFRGHGGPIYEQYF. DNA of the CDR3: TGTGCCAGCAGTTTTAGGGGACATGGTGGGCCAATCTACGAGCAGTACTTC.

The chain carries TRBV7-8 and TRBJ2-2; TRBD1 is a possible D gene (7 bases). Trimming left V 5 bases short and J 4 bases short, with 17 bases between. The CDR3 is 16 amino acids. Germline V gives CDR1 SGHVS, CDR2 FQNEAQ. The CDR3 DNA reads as TGTGCCAGCAGCCAAGGGGGGACAGATTTCACCGGGGAGCTGTTTTTT. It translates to CASSQGGTDFTGELFF.

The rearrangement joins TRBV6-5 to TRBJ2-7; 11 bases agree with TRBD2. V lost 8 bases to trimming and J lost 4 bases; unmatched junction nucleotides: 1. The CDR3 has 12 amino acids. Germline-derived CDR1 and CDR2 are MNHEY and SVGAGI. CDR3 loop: CASASGRYEQYF. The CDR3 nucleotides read TGTGCCAGCGCTAGCGGGAGGTACGAGCAGTACTTC.

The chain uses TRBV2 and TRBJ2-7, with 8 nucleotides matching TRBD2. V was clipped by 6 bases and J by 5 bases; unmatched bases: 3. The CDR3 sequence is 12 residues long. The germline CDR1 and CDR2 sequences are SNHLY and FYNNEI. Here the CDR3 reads CASRGTRDEQYF. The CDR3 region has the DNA TGTGCCAGCAGGGGGACTAGAGACGAGCAGTACTTC.

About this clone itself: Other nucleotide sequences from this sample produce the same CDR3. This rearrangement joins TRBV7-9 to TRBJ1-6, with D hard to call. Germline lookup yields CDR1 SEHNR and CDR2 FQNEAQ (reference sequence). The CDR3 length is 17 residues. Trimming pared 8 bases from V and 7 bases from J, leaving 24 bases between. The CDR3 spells CASDQVTFGIGNSPLHF. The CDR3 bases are TGTGCCAGCGATCAGGTTACATTCGGAATCGGCAATTCACCCCTCCACTTT.

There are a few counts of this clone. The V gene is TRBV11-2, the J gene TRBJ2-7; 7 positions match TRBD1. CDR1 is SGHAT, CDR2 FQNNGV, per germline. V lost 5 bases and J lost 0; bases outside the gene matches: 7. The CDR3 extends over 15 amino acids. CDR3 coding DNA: TGTGCCAGCAGCAGTCAGGGACAGCGCTCCTACGAGCAGTACTTC. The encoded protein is CASSSQGQRSYEQYF.

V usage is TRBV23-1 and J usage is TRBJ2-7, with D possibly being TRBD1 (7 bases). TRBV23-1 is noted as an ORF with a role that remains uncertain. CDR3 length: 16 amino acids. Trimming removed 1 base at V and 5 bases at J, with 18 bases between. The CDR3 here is CASSQWDGGGFDEQYF. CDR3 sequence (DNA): TGCGCCAGCAGTCAATGGGACGGAGGGGGCTTCGACGAGCAGTACTTC.

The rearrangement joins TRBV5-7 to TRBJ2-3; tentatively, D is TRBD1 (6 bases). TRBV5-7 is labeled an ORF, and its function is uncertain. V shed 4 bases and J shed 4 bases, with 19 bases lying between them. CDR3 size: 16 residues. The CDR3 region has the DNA TGTGCCAGCAGCCAGAGGGGGTATCAAGGGTCAGATACGCAGTATTTT. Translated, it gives CASSQRGYQGSDTQYF.

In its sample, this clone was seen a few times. The CDR3 reads CASSVAGGDTQYF. The CDR3, as DNA: TGTGCCAGCAGCGTAGCGGGGGGGGATACGCAGTATTTT. The chain recombines TRBV9 with TRBJ2-3; 8 bases agree with TRBD2. CDR3 length: 13 residues. CDR1 is SGDLS, CDR2 YYNGEE, per germline. Unmatched junction bases numbered 0, after V lost 0 bases and J lost 6 bases.

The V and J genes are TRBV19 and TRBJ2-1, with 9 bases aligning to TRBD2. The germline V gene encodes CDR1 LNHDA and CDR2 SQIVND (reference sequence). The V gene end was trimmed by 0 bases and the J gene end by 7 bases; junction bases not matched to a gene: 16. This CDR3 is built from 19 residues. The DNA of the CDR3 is TGTGCCAGTAGTATAGATGGCGGGGGGGCGGTTCCCCGGATGAATGAGCAGTTCTTC. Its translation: CASSIDGGGAVPRMNEQFF.

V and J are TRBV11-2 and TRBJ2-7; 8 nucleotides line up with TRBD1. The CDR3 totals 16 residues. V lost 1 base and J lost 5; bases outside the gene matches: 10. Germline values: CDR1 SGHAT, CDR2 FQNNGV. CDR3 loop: CASSLVPRQGSHEQYF. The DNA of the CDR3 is TGTGCCAGCAGCTTAGTTCCGCGACAGGGGTCCCACGAGCAGTACTTC. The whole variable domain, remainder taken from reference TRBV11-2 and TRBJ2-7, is EAGVAQSPRYKIIEKRQSVAFWCNPISGHATLYWYQQILGQGPKLLIQFQNNGVVDDSQLPKDRFSAERLKGVDSTLKIQPAKLEDSAVYLCASSLVPRQGSHEQYFGPGTRLTVT.

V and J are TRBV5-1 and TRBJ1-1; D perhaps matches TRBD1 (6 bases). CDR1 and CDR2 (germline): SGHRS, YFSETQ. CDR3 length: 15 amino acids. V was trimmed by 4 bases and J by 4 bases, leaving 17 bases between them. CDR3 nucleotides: TGCGCCAGCAGCGCCCGACAGGTGGGGCTCACTGAAGCTTTCTTT. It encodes CASSARQVGLTEAFF.

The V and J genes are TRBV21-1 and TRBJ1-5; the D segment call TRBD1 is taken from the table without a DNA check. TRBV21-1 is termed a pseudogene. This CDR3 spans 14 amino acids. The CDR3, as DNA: TGTGCCAGCAGGGACACAGGGGAAAATCAGCCCCAGCATTTT. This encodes CASRDTGENQPQHF.

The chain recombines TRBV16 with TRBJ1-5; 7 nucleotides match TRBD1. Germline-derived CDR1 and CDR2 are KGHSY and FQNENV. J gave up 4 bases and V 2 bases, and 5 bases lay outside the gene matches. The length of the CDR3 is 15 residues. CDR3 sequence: CASSQKDRLNQPQHF. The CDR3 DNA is TGTGCCAGCAGCCAAAAGGACAGGTTGAATCAGCCCCAGCATTTT.

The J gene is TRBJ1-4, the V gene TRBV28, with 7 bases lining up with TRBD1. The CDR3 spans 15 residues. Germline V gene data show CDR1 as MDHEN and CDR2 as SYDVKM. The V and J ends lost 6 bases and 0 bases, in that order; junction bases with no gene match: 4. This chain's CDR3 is CASSNRGATNEKLFF. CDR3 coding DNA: TGTGCCAGCAGCAACAGGGGAGCAACTAATGAAAAACTGTTTTTT.

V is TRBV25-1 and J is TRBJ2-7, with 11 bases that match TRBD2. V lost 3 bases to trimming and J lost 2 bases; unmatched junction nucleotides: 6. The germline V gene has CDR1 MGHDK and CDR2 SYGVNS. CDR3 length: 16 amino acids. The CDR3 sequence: CASSDGGTSGAYEQYF. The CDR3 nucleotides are TGTGCCAGCAGTGATGGGGGGACTAGCGGCGCCTACGAGCAGTACTTC.

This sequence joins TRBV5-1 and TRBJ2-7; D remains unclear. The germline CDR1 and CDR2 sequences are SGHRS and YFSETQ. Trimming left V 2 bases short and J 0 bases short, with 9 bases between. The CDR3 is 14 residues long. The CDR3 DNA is TGCGCCAGCAGCTTCAGGTCGAGCTCCTACGAGCAGTACTTC. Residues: CASSFRSSSYEQYF.

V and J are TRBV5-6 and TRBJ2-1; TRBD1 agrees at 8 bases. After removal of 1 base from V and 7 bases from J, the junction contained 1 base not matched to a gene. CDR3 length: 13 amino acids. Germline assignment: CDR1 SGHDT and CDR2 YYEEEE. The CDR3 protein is CASSLRQGNEQFF. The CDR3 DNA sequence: TGTGCCAGCAGCTTGAGACAGGGGAATGAGCAGTTCTTC.

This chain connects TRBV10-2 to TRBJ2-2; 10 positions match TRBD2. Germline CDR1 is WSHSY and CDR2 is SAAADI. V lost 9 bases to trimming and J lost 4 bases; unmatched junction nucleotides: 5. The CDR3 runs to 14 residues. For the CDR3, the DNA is TGCGCCAGGGTAAGCGGGAGGGGCACCGGGGAGCTGTTTTTT. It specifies CARVSGRGTGELFF.

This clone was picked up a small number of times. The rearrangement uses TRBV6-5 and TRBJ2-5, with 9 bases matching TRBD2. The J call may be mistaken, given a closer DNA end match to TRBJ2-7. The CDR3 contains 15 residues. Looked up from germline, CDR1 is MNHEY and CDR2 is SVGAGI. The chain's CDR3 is CASSGVAGASYEQYF. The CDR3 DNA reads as TGTGCCAGCAGTGGGGTAGCGGGGGCTTCCTACGAGCAGTACTTC.

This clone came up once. CDR3 DNA sequence: TGTGCCAGCAGTTTTCCCACTCGGGGGAGGGGCAATGAGCAGTTCTTC. It yields the protein CASSFPTRGRGNEQFF. This rearrangement joins TRBV28 to TRBJ2-1, with 7 bases that match TRBD2. The ends lost 3 bases at V and 6 bases at J; junction bases unmatched: 11. CDR1 MDHEN and CDR2 SYDVKM come from the germline V gene. CDR3 length equals 16 residues.

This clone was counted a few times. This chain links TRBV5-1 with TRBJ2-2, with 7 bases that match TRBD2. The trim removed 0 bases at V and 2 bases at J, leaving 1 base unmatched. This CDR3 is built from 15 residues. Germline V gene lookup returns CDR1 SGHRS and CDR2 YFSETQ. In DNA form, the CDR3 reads TGCGCCAGCAGCTTGGCTAGCGGCAACACCGGGGAGCTGTTTTTT. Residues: CASSLASGNTGELFF.